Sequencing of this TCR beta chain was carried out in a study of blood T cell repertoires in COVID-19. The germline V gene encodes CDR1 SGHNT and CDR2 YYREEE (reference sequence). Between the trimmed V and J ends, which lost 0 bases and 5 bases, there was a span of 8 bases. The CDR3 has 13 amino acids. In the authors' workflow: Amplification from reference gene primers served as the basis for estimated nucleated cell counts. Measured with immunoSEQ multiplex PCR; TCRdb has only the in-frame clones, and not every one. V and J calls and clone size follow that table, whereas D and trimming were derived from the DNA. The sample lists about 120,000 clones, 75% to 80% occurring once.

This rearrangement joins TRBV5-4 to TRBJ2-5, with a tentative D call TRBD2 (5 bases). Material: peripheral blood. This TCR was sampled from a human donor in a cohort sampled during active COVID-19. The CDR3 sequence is CASSLGGAETQYF. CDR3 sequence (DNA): TGTGCCAGCAGCTTGGGGGGAGCTGAGACCCAGTACTTC.